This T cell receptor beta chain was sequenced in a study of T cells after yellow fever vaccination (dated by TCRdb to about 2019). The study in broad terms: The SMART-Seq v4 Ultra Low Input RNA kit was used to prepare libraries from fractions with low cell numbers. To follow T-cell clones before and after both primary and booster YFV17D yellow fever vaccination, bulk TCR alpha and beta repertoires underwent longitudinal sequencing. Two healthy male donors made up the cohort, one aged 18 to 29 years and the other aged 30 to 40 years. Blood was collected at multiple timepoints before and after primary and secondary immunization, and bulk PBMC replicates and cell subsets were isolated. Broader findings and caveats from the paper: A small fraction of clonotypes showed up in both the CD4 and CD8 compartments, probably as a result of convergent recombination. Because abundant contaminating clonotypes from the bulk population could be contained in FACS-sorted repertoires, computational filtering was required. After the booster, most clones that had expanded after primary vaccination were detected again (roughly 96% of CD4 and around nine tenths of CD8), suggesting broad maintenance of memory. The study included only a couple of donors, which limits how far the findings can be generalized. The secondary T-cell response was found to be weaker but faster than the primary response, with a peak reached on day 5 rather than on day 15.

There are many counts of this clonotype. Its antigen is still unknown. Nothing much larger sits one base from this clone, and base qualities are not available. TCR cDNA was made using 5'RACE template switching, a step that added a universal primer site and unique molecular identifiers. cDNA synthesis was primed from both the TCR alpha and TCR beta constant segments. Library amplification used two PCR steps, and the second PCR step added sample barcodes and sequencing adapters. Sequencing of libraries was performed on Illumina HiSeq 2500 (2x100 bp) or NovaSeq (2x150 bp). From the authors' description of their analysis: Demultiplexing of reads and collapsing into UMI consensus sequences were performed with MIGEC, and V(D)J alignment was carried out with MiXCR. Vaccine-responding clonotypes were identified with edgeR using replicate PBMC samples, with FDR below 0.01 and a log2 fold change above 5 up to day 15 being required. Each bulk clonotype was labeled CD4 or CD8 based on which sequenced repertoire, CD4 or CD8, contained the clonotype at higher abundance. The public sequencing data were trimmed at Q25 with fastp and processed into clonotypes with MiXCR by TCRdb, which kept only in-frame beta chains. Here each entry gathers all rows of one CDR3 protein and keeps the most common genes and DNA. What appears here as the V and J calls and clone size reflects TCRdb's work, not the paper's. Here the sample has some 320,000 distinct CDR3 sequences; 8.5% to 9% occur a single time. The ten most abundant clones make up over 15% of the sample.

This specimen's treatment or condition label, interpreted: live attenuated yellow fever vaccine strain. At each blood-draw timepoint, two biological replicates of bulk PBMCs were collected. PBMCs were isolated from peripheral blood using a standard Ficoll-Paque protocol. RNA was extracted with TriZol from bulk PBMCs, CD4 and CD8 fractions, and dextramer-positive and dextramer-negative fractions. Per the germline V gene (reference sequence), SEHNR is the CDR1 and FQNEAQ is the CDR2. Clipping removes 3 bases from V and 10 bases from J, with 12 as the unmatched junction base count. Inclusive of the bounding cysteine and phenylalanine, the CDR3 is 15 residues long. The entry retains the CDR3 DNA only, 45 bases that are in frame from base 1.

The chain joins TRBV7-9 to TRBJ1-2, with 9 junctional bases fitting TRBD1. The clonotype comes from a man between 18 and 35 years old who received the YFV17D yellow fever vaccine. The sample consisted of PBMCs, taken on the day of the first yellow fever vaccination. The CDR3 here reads CASSFSRDREESYTF. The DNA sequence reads TGTGCCAGCAGCTTTAGCCGGGACAGGGAGGAGTCCTACACCTTC.